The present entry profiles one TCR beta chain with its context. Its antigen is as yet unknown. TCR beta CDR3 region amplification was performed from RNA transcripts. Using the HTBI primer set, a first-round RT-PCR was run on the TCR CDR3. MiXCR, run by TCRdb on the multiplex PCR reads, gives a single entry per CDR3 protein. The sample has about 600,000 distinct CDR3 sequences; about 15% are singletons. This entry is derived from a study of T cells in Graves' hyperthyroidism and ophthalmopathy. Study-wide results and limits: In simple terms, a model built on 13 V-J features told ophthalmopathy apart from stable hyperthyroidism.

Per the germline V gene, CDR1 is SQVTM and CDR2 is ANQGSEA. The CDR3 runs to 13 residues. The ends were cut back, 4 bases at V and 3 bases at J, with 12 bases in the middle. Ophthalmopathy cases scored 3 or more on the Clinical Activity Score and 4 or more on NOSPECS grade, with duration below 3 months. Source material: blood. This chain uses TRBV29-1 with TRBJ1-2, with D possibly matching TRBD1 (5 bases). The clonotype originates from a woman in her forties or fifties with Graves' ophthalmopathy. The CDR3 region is CSVAKLRDYGYTF. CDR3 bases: TGCAGCGTTGCCAAGCTCAGGGACTATGGCTACACCTTC.